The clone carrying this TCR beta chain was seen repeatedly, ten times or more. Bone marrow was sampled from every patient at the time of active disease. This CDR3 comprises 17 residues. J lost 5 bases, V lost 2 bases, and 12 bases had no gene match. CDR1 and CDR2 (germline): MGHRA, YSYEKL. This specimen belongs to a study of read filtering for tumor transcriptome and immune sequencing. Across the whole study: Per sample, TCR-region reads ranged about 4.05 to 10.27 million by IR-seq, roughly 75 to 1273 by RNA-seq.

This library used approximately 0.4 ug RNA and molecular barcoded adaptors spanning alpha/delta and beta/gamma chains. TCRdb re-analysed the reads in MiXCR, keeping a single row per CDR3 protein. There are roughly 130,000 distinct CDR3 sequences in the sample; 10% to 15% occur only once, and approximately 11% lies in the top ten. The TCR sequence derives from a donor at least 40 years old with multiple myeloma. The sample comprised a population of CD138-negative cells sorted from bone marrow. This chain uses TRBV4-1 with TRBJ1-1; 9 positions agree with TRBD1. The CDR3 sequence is CASSQSTGGASQTEAFF. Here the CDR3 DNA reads TGCGCCAGCAGCCAATCCACAGGGGGCGCGAGTCAAACTGAAGCTTTCTTT.